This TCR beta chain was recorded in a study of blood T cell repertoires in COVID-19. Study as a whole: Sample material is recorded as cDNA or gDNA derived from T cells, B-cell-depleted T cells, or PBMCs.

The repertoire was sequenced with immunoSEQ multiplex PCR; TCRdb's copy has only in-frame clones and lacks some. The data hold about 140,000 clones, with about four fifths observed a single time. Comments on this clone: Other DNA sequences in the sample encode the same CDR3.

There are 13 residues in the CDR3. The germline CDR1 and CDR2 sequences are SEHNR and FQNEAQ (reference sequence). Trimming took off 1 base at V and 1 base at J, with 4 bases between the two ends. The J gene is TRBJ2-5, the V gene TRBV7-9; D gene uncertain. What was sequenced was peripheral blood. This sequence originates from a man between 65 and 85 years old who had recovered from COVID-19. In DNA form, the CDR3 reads TGTGCCAGCAGCTTAGTGGCCCAAGAGACCCAGTACTTC. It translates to CASSLVAQETQYF.